The 7 T cell receptor beta chains reported below all come from one sample, sequenced in a study of shared clonotypes between healthy human individuals. Data came from immunoSEQ multiplex PCR; TCRdb stores just in-frame clones and leaves some out. The sample has fewer than 850,000 clones; 90% are singletons. Source material: memory CD8+ T cells from PBMCs. Indicated subset: CD45RO+ cells pooled with CCR7-negative TemRA cells. The origin of the receptors is a man between 18 and 29 years old in good health. Some clones in this sample may be carry-over from other donors' samples.

V is TRBV6-5 and J is TRBJ1-3, with unresolved D. Germline CDR1 and CDR2: MNHEY and SVGAGI. Trimming shortened V by 0 bases and J by 4 bases, and 7 bases separated the two germline ends. The CDR3 contains 14 residues. CDR3 in DNA: TGTGCCAGCAGTTACTCGGGAGAAGGAAACACCATATATTTT. This sequence encodes CASSYSGEGNTIYF.

The chain couples TRBV9 to TRBJ2-7; TRBD2 is a possible D gene (5 bases). Trimming shortened V by 5 bases and J by 4 bases, and 16 bases separated the two germline ends. The CDR3 totals 14 residues. CDR1 is SGDLS, CDR2 YYNGEE, per germline. CDR3 sequence (DNA): TGTGCCAGCAGTCCGGGAAGGTTGACATACGAGCAGTACTTC. Translating gives CASSPGRLTYEQYF.

Worth noting for this clone: Being one base from a much bigger clone, this may be a read error. The V and J genes are TRBV7-3 and TRBJ2-1, with 11 positions matching TRBD2. The trim removed 4 bases at V and 2 bases at J, leaving 1 base unmatched. The CDR3 consists of 15 residues. Per germline, CDR1 SGHTA and CDR2 FQGTGA. CDR3 residues: CASSSGLAAYNEQFF. For the CDR3, the DNA is TGTGCCAGCAGCTCGGGACTAGCGGCCTACAATGAGCAGTTCTTC.

This chain uses TRBV13 with TRBJ2-5; TRBD2 is a possible D gene (7 bases). Trimming took off 5 bases at V and 2 bases at J, with 21 bases between the two ends. Germline CDR1 and CDR2: PRHDT and FYEKMQ (reference sequence). The CDR3 has 17 amino acids. Here the CDR3 DNA reads TGTGCCAGCAGCGCAACAACAGGGTCGGGGGGACAAGAGACCCAGTACTTC. This translates into CASSATTGSGGQETQYF.

This chain connects TRBV5-4 to TRBJ1-3; 8 bases agree with TRBD1. After removal of 3 bases from V and 2 bases from J, the junction contained 4 bases not matched to a gene. The CDR3 has 15 amino acids. Germline CDR1 SGHNT, CDR2 YYREEE (reference sequence). The CDR3 reads CASSSDRGPGNTIYF. CDR3 nucleotide sequence: TGTGCCAGCAGCTCCGACAGGGGACCTGGAAACACCATATATTTT.

The V and J genes are TRBV4-1 and TRBJ2-1; no reliable D call. CDR3 length equals 14 residues. Germline CDR1 reads MGHRA; CDR2 reads YSYEKL. V lost 0 bases and J 4 bases, leaving 7 bases between the germline ends. The CDR3 reads CASSQDAGYNEQFF. The CDR3 bases are TGCGCCAGCAGCCAAGACGCCGGATACAATGAGCAGTTCTTC.

V gene TRBV4-2 combines with J gene TRBJ1-2; D gene uncertain. This CDR3 spans 14 amino acids. The germline V and J ends were trimmed by 1 base and 2 bases, with 8 bases remaining between them. The V gene's germline CDR1 is LGHNA and CDR2 YNFKEQ. The CDR3 DNA reads TGTGCCAGCAGCCAAGGGTACGGGAACTATGGCTACACCTTC. Protein product: CASSQGYGNYGYTF.